This TCR beta chain emerged from a study of T cells in Graves' hyperthyroidism and ophthalmopathy. TCR beta CDR3 regions were amplified from RNA. HTBI primers drove first-round RT-PCR of the TCR CDR3. TCRdb re-derived calls from the multiplex PCR reads in MiXCR, one entry per CDR3 protein. The sample records about 290,000 distinct CDR3 sequences, about 14% being singletons. The germline gives CDR1 MNHEY, CDR2 SMNVEV (reference sequence). The CDR3 is made up of 16 amino acids. Trimming took 6 bases from V and 7 from J; bases not matched to a gene: 18. This clonotype has a count of ten or more. The TCR comes from a woman aged 25 to 39 with Graves' hyperthyroidism that later progressed to Graves' ophthalmopathy. J is TRBJ2-7 and V is TRBV27, with TRBD2 matching over 7 bases. The sequencing input was blood. CDR3 bases: TGTGCCAGCAGCTCGTTTACATCCGCCCTCGGGGGGGAGCAGTACTTC. Protein product: CASSSFTSALGGEQYF.